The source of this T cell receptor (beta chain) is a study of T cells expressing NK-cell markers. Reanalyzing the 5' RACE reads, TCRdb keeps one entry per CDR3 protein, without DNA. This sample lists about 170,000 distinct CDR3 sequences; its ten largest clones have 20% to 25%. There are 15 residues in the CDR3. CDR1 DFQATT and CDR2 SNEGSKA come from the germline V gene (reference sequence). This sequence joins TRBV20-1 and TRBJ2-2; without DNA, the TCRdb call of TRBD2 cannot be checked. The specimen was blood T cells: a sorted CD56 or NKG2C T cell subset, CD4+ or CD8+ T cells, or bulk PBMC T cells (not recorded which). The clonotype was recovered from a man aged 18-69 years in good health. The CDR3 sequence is CSARPGLSRFGELFF.